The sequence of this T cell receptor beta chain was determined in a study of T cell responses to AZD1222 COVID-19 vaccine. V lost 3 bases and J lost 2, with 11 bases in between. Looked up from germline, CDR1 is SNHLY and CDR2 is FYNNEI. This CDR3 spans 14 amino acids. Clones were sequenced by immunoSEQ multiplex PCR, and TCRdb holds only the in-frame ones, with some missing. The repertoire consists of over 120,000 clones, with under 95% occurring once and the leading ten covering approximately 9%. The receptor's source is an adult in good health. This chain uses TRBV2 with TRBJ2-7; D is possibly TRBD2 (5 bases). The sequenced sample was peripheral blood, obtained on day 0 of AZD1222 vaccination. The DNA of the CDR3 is TGTGCCAGCAGTGAGGGCGGACTTACCTACGAGCAGTACTTC. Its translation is CASSEGGLTYEQYF.